These 6 T cell receptor beta chains originate from one sample sequenced in a study of regulatory and conventional T cells in RAG deficiency. TCRdb's table, derived via immunoSEQ multiplex PCR, lists solely in-frame clones and lacks some. The sample has 25,000 to 35,000 clones, over 80% seen once; the top ten hold under 7%. The same sample was also studied in work on regulatory T cells. That study adds: Primers: 52 TRBV forward and 13 TRBJ reverse.

Sequencing used CD8+ T cells sorted from blood. The receptors here all came from a human donor in good health.

This chain connects TRBV7-9 to TRBJ2-7; D unclear. Trimming cost V 5 bases and J 3 bases, with 11 bases left between them. CDR3 length equals 13 residues. Germline CDR1 SEHNR, CDR2 FQNEAQ (reference sequence). The DNA for the CDR3 is TGTGCCAGCAGCCCGGACCCATACTACGAGCAGTACTTC. Its translation: CASSPDPYYEQYF.

V usage is TRBV6-6 and J usage is TRBJ2-7, with 11 bases that match TRBD2. There are 14 residues in the CDR3. The V gene end was trimmed by 5 bases and the J gene end by 3 bases; junction bases not matched to a gene: 3. Per the germline V gene, CDR1 is MNHNY and CDR2 is SVGAGI (reference sequence). This CDR3 is CASSTTSGIYEQYF. DNA for the CDR3: TGTGCCAGCAGTACGACTAGCGGGATCTACGAGCAGTACTTC.

The rearrangement links TRBV7-6 to TRBJ2-2; the match to TRBD2 covers 9 bases. J lost 4 bases, V lost 1 base, and 4 bases had no gene match. The CDR3 runs to 16 residues. CDR1 SGHVS and CDR2 FNYEAQ come from the germline V gene. CDR3 bases: TGTGCCAGCAGCTTAGTAGCGGGAGCGGTCACCGGGGAGCTGTTTTTT. Protein sequence: CASSLVAGAVTGELFF.

The rearrangement joins TRBV25-1 to TRBJ2-1; 10 bases are shared with TRBD2. The V gene's germline CDR1 is MGHDK and CDR2 SYGVNS. The length of the CDR3 is 14 residues. Trimming cost V 2 bases and J 10 bases; bases outside gene matches: 5. The CDR3 bases are TGTGCCAGCAGTGAACTAGCGGGGGTAAAAGAGCAGTTCTTC. This gives the protein CASSELAGVKEQFF. Full variable domain (rest looked up from reference TRBV25-1 and TRBJ2-1): EADIYQTPRYLVIGTGKKITLECSQTMGHDKMYWYQQDPGMELHLIHYSYGVNSTEKGDLSSESTVSRIRTEHFPLTLESARPSHTSQYLCASSELAGVKEQFFGPGTRLTVL.

The chain recombines TRBV11-2 with TRBJ1-1; TRBD1 might be the D (5 bases). The CDR3 covers 13 residues. Germline CDR1 and CDR2: SGHAT and FQNNGV. V lost 5 bases and J 4 bases, leaving 11 bases between the germline ends. The CDR3 sequence: CASSRPGVTEAFF. The DNA for the CDR3 is TGTGCCAGCAGCAGACCGGGGGTCACTGAAGCTTTCTTT.

The chain carries TRBV5-6 and TRBJ2-1; 10 nucleotides line up with TRBD2. The CDR3 is 16 residues long. Germline trimming cut 4 bases from V and 6 bases from J; bases unmatched to any gene: 10. CDR1 is SGHDT, CDR2 YYEEEE, per germline. Written as DNA, the CDR3 is TGTGCCAGCAGCCCCGCTTCTAGCGGGAGTTCCAATGAGCAGTTCTTC. Encoded protein: CASSPASSGSSNEQFF.